The 22 T cell receptor beta chains given below trace back to one sample, sequenced in a study of T cell changes during pregnancy in multiple sclerosis. Libraries were prepared by immunoSEQ multiplex PCR; TCRdb keeps only in-frame clonotypes and omits some of them. The sample has about 83,000 clones, 90% to 95% seen once. The sample was PBMCs, taken in the first trimester of pregnancy. The receptors derive from a female donor in good health, serving as a control in a pregnancy study. Some clones in this sample may be carry-over from other donors' samples.

V gene TRBV28 combines with J gene TRBJ2-1; 11 bases map to TRBD2. The length of the CDR3 is 16 residues. With V trimmed by 6 bases and J by 3 bases, 7 bases remained unmatched. In germline, CDR1 is MDHEN, CDR2 SYDVKM. The CDR3 loop reads CASRELLAGVYNEQFF. For the CDR3, the DNA is TGTGCCAGCAGAGAACTACTAGCGGGGGTCTACAATGAGCAGTTCTTC.

The chain is built from TRBV28 and TRBJ2-6; maybe TRBD1 (5 bases). Trimming pared 5 bases from V and 5 bases from J, leaving 22 bases between. CDR1 and CDR2 from the germline V gene are MDHEN and SYDVKM. CDR3 length: 18 amino acids. CDR3 coding DNA: TGTGCCAGCAGTATAAGGGGTTTGACACAAAGTCGGGCCAACGTCCTGACTTTC. Translation gives CASSIRGLTQSRANVLTF.

This chain links TRBV2 with TRBJ2-2; 8 bases map to TRBD1. The trim removed 5 bases at V and 3 bases at J, leaving 5 bases unmatched. The CDR3 length is 15 residues. CDR1 and CDR2 (germline): SNHLY, FYNNEI. CDR3 region: CASSTGGMDTGELFF. CDR3 DNA sequence: TGTGCCAGCAGTACAGGGGGAATGGACACCGGGGAGCTGTTTTTT. Full variable domain (rest looked up from reference TRBV2 and TRBJ2-2): EPEVTQTPSHQVTQMGQEVILRCVPISNHLYFYWYRQILGQKVEFLVSFYNNEISEKSEIFDDQFSVERPDGSNFTLKIRSTKLEDSAMYFCASSTGGMDTGELFFGEGSRLTVL.

V gene TRBV6-5 combines with J gene TRBJ1-2, with D possibly being TRBD1 (5 bases). Germline CDR1 and CDR2: MNHEY and SVGAGI. Trimming shortened V by 5 bases and J by 4 bases, and 11 bases separated the two germline ends. The CDR3 loop spans 13 amino acids. CDR3 nucleotide sequence: TGTGCCAGCAGTGAACTGGGGCTCTATGGCTACACCTTC. Its translation is CASSELGLYGYTF.

The rearrangement links TRBV21-1 to TRBJ2-5; TRBD2 is the table's D call and was not checked against the DNA. TRBV21-1 is flagged as a pseudogene. This CDR3 contains 12 residues. The CDR3 is CASSRGGETQYF. The CDR3 DNA is TGTGCCAGCAGCAGGGGAGGGGAGACCCAGTACTTC.

The J gene is TRBJ1-2, the V gene TRBV20-1, with D hard to call. The V gene's germline CDR1 is DFQATT and CDR2 SNEGSKA (reference sequence). CDR3 length: 8 residues. CDR3 DNA: TGCATCAGTAATGGCTACACCTTC. It codes for CISNGYTF.

The V gene is TRBV4-2, the J gene TRBJ1-2, with D perhaps TRBD1 (6 bases). CDR1 is LGHNA, CDR2 YNFKEQ, per germline. CDR3 size: 16 residues. With 0 bases removed from V and 2 bases from J, the gap between germline ends came to 13 bases. The CDR3 here is CASSQDLGAPNYGYTF. In DNA form, the CDR3 reads TGTGCCAGCAGCCAAGATTTGGGGGCTCCAAACTATGGCTACACCTTC.

The chain carries TRBV5-1 and TRBJ1-1; 8 bases agree with TRBD1. The CDR3 has 14 residues. In germline, CDR1 is SGHRS, CDR2 YFSETQ. The ends lost 4 bases at V and 5 bases at J; junction bases unmatched: 7. CDR3 DNA: TGCGCCAGCAGCCCGGGACAGGCCGGGACTGAAGCTTTCTTT. It encodes CASSPGQAGTEAFF. The full variable domain, with the rest looked up from reference TRBV5-1 and TRBJ1-1, is KAGVTQTPRYLIKTRGQQVTLSCSPISGHRSVSWYQQTPGQGLQFLFEYFSETQRNKGNFPGRFSGRQFSNSRSEMNVSTLELGDSALYLCASSPGQAGTEAFFGQGTRLTVV.

V is TRBV7-8 and J is TRBJ2-7, with TRBD1 as a possible D gene (6 bases). The CDR3 length is 13 residues. V was cut by 5 bases and J by 2 bases, with 10 bases left in between. Germline V gene sequence: CDR1 SGHVS, CDR2 FQNEAQ. The CDR3 loop is CASSPTGAYEQYF. In nucleotides, the CDR3 is TGTGCCAGCAGCCCGACAGGAGCCTACGAGCAGTACTTC.

The chain couples TRBV7-2 to TRBJ1-1; no reliable D call. The V gene lost 7 bases and the J gene lost 4 bases, with 10 bases spanning the gap. This CDR3 region has 12 residues. The germline CDR1 and CDR2 sequences are SGHTA and FQGNSA. The CDR3 is CASTTSRTEAFF. The CDR3, as DNA: TGTGCCAGCACCACCTCGCGCACTGAAGCTTTCTTT.

V usage is TRBV11-2 and J usage is TRBJ2-1; D may be TRBD2 (5 bases). There are 14 residues in the CDR3. Trimming removed 1 base from V and 9 bases from J, with 13 bases in between. Looked up from germline, CDR1 is SGHAT and CDR2 is FQNNGV. This CDR3 reads CASSLVALEGEQFF. The CDR3 DNA sequence: TGTGCCAGCAGCTTAGTGGCCCTAGAGGGTGAGCAGTTCTTC.

With regard to this clone: The junction and the germline gene differ at one end; a read error may be behind it. The gene calls are TRBV28 and TRBJ1-1, with 7 bases lining up with TRBD1. This CDR3 is built from 13 residues. Germline V lookup: CDR1 MDHEN, CDR2 SYDVKM. CDR3 bases: TGTGCCAGCAGTCCACAAGCCAGGGGGGAGCTTATCTTT. Translated, it gives CASSPQARGELIF.

This clone was detected only once. The CDR3 here is CASSFGALETQYF. CDR3 DNA: TGTGCCAGCAGCTTTGGAGCCCTAGAGACCCAGTACTTC. The chain combines TRBV7-2 with TRBJ2-5; D remains unclear. Trimming stripped 3 bases from V and 4 bases from J, with 9 bases between. The length of the CDR3 is 13 residues. Germline lookup yields CDR1 SGHTA and CDR2 FQGNSA.

This clone was recorded a few times. The chain uses TRBV4-2 and TRBJ2-1; the match to TRBD1 covers 7 bases. CDR3 length equals 14 residues. Trimming removed 4 bases from V and 6 bases from J; junction bases left unmatched: 6. Germline V gene sequence: CDR1 LGHNA, CDR2 YNFKEQ. In nucleotides, the CDR3 is TGTGCCAGCAGCCCAGGACAGGTCTTCAATGAGCAGTTCTTC. It codes for CASSPGQVFNEQFF.

The chain carries TRBV29-1 and TRBJ2-7; 10 nucleotides line up with TRBD2. The CDR3 has 14 residues. Germline V CDR1 and CDR2: SQVTM, ANQGSEA. The V and J ends lost 6 bases and 2 bases, in that order; junction bases with no gene match: 7. The CDR3 coding sequence is TGCAGCGTATTATTACTAGCGGGACCCTACGAGCAGTACTTC. This codes for CSVLLLAGPYEQYF.

The count of this clone is one. The chain is built from TRBV28 and TRBJ2-7; 7 bases fit TRBD2. The CDR3 is 14 residues long. Germline CDR1 and CDR2: MDHEN and SYDVKM. V dropped 5 bases and J dropped 7; count of bases not matched to a gene: 11. The CDR3, as DNA: TGTGCCAGCAGTCAGCTGGCGGGAGCTAGGGAGCAGTACTTC. Encoded protein: CASSQLAGAREQYF.

The V gene is TRBV5-1, the J gene TRBJ2-3, with D unclear. The CDR3 loop spans 15 amino acids. From germline, CDR1 is SGHRS and CDR2 YFSETQ. With 1 base removed from V and 2 bases from J, the gap between germline ends came to 11 bases. The CDR3 sequence is CASSLTVANTDTQYF. The CDR3 nucleotides are TGCGCCAGCAGCTTGACGGTTGCAAACACAGATACGCAGTATTTT.

This chain uses TRBV20-1 with TRBJ2-5; D remains unclear. The V end lost 0 bases, the J end lost 5 bases, and 4 bases lay between the germline ends. Germline values: CDR1 DFQATT, CDR2 SNEGSKA (reference sequence). This CDR3 is 11 amino acids long. The CDR3 bases are TGCAGTGCTAGAGATATGGAGACCCAGTACTTC. Translation: CSARDMETQYF.

The rearrangement links TRBV6-1 to TRBJ1-5; D is perhaps TRBD1 (5 bases). The V and J ends lost 1 base and 6 bases respectively, with 10 bases between them. The germline gives CDR1 MNHNS, CDR2 SASEGT. CDR3 length equals 14 residues. CDR3 DNA: TGTGCCAGCAGTGAAGAAGTCAGGGTTCAGCCCCAGCATTTT. Its translation: CASSEEVRVQPQHF.

This clone is a singleton in its sample. This chain links TRBV4-2 with TRBJ2-2; TRBD2 aligns across 14 bases. Germline V gene sequence: CDR1 LGHNA, CDR2 YNFKEQ. V shed 2 bases and J 6 bases; nucleotides not matched to a gene: 8. This CDR3 contains 18 residues. CDR3 nucleotide sequence: TGTGCCAGCAGCCAAAAAGGGACTAGCGGGAGTATATCCGGGGAGCTGTTTTTT. Its translation is CASSQKGTSGSISGELFF.

The chain recombines TRBV6-5 with TRBJ1-2; 9 nucleotides agree with TRBD1. The trim removed 6 bases at V and 0 bases at J, leaving 2 bases unmatched. This CDR3 spans 14 amino acids. Germline assignment: CDR1 MNHEY and CDR2 SVGAGI. As DNA, the CDR3 is TGTGCCAGCAGGACAGGGGGATCTAACTATGGCTACACCTTC. Translating gives CASRTGGSNYGYTF.

V usage is TRBV9 and J usage is TRBJ1-3; no definite D call. V was pared by 4 bases and J by 0 bases, with 14 bases between. The CDR3 is 16 residues long. Germline V CDR1 and CDR2: SGDLS, YYNGEE. The CDR3: CASSSEDGLSGNTIYF. The CDR3 coding sequence is TGTGCCAGCAGCTCCGAAGACGGACTCTCTGGAAACACCATATATTTT. Full variable domain (outside the CDR3, taken from reference TRBV9 and TRBJ1-3): DSGVTQTPKHLITATGQRVTLRCSPRSGDLSVYWYQQSLDQGLQFLIQYYNGEERAKGNILERFSAQQFPDLHSELNLSSLELGDSALYFCASSSEDGLSGNTIYFGEGSWLTVV.